This TCR beta chain comes out of a study of T cells in Graves' hyperthyroidism and ophthalmopathy. The CDR3 is 15 residues long. Germline V gene sequence: CDR1 SGHAT, CDR2 FQDESV (reference sequence). V shed 0 bases and J shed 6 bases, with 14 bases lying between them. This clonotype has only a few counts. From RNA transcripts, TCR beta CDR3 regions were amplified. Using the HTBI primer set, a first-round RT-PCR was run on the TCR CDR3. TCRdb processed the multiplex PCR reads anew with MiXCR; each CDR3 protein has one entry. The sample lists hundreds of thousands of distinct CDR3 sequences; approximately 25% were seen once.

This receptor was identified in a woman in her twenties or thirties with Graves' ophthalmopathy. This chain links TRBV11-1 with TRBJ1-2; D perhaps matches TRBD1 (6 bases). The sequenced material came from blood. The DNA of the CDR3 is TGTGCCAGCAGCTTAGCGAAAGGGGGAGAGAATGGCTACACCTTC. The encoded protein is CASSLAKGGENGYTF.